This T cell receptor (beta chain) was sequenced during a study of blood T cell repertoires in COVID-19. The CDR3 totals 15 residues. The V end was cut by 6 bases, the J end by 0 bases, with 15 bases between. Germline CDR1 and CDR2: MNHEY and SVGAGI. Here immunoSEQ multiplex PCR was the method, and the copy in TCRdb shows in-frame clones only, minus some. Altogether 200,000 to 300,000 clones are present, around 88% being singletons, with the ten largest covering less than 4%. The source is a woman aged 25 to 45 who had recovered from COVID-19. Sample: peripheral blood. The chain links TRBV6-5 to TRBJ2-7, with TRBD2 as a possible D gene (5 bases). CDR3 DNA sequence: TGTGCCAGCAGCCCCAGGACTGTCGACTCCTACGAGCAGTACTTC. Translation gives CASSPRTVDSYEQYF.